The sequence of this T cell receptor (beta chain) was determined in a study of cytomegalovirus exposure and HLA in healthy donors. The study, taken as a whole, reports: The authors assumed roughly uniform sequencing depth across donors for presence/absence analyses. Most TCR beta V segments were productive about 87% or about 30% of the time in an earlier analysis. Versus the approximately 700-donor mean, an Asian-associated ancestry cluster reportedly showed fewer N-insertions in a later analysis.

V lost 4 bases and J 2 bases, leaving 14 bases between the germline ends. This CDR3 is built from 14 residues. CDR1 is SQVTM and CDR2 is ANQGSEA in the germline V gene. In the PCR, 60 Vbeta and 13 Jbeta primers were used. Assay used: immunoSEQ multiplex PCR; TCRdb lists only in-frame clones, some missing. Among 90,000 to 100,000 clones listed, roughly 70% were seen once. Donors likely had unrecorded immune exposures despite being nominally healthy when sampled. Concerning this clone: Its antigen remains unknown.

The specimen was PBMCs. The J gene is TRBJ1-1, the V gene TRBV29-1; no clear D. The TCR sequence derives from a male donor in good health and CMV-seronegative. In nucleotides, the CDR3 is TGCAGCGTTGTTCGTGGAGGCGTCAACACTGAAGCTTTCTTT. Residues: CSVVRGGVNTEAFF.